A selection of T cell receptor beta chains follows, all from one sample in a study of sequential checkpoint blockade in melanoma. Some clones are missing from TCRdb's copy, which holds only in-frame ones; the method was immunoSEQ multiplex PCR. The table has about 37,000 clones, roughly a third seen once. Sequencing was performed on tumor tissue (inferred from file names), taken from a patient given nivolumab and ipilimumab in sequence. These receptors came from a human donor with melanoma. Both conserved end residues are part of each CDR3. D genes are given only for firm matches. The size of a clone is reported for some rows only, either as once, few or many, or as a class for expanded clones.

abundance	d_gene	j_gene	v_gene	CDR3nt	CDR3aa
many	.	TRBJ1-1	TRBV11-3	TGTGCCAGCAGCCCGCATGGGGGTGGAGCCACTGAAGCTTTCTTT	CASSPHGGGATEAFF
.	.	TRBJ2-7	TRBV19	TGTGCCAGTACTCCTAGCTTCAGCTCCTACGAGCAGTACTTC	CASTPSFSSYEQYF
few	.	TRBJ1-5	TRBV11-3	TGTGCCAGCAGCCCCGAGACAGGTTTCTTGCAGCCCCAGCATTTT	CASSPETGFLQPQHF
few	.	TRBJ1-1	TRBV30	TGTGCCTGGAGGAGGAAACAGTCGAACACTGAAGCTTTCTTT	CAWRRKQSNTEAFF
.	.	TRBJ1-6	TRBV6-8	TGTGCCAGCCGGGGGGCCGGGATGAGTGTGGCCCTCCACTTT	CASRGAGMSVALHF
.	.	TRBJ1-2	TRBV5-1	TGCGCCAGCAGCTCCGACAGTGCCCTTTATGGCTACACCTTC	CASSSDSALYGYTF
few	.	TRBJ2-2	TRBV9	TGTGCCAGCAGCGGTCCACACAGCCGCCCCGGGGAGCTGTTTTTT	CASSGPHSRPGELFF
.	TRBD1	TRBJ1-5	TRBV18	TGTGCCAGCTCACCAGGGACAGATTATAGCAATCAGCCCCAGCATTTT	CASSPGTDYSNQPQHF
.	TRBD1	TRBJ2-7	TRBV19	TGTGCCAGTAGTTTTACCGGACAGGGGGGGTACGAGCAGTACTTC	CASSFTGQGGYEQYF
many	TRBD1	TRBJ1-1	TRBV11-3	TGTGCCAGCAGCTTACAACAGGGGGTGAACACTGAAGCTTTCTTT	CASSLQQGVNTEAFF
few	TRBD2	TRBJ2-3	TRBV6-8	TGTGCCAGCAGTTACTCCAACCGACTAGCGGGGATCACAGATACGCAGTATTTT	CASSYSNRLAGITDTQYF
.	TRBD1	TRBJ2-7	TRBV5-1	TGCGCCAGCAGCTTAGGAGGGACAGGGGGCTACGAGCAGTACTTC	CASSLGGTGGYEQYF
few	.	TRBJ1-3	TRBV2	TGTGCCAGCACCCTAGGGAGATCTGGAAACACCATATATTTT	CASTLGRSGNTIYF
few	.	TRBJ1-2	TRBV15	TGTGCCACCAGCAGAGATCCTGCGGGCTATGGCTACACCTTC	CATSRDPAGYGYTF
.	TRBD1	TRBJ1-1	TRBV30	TGTGCCTGGAAAGGGGGCGCGTACACTGAAGCTTTCTTT	CAWKGGAYTEAFF
few	.	TRBJ2-7	TRBV11-3	TGTGCCAGCGGACGAAACTTAGACAGTTACCACGAGCAGTACTTC	CASGRNLDSYHEQYF
many	.	TRBJ1-2	TRBV7-8	TGTGCCAGCAAAACGGTGACGGGTTATGGCTACACCTTC	CASKTVTGYGYTF
once	.	TRBJ1-2	TRBV29-1	TGCAGCGTTGGGGCTCCCGCACAGGGAGGCTACACCTTC	CSVGAPAQGGYTF
.	.	TRBJ2-7	TRBV30	TGTGCCTGGAGTGTAAAGCTCTCTCACGAGCAGTACTTC	CAWSVKLSHEQYF
.	.	TRBJ1-1	TRBV19	TGTGCCAGTAGTATAGTTACGAACACTGAAGCTTTCTTT	CASSIVTNTEAFF